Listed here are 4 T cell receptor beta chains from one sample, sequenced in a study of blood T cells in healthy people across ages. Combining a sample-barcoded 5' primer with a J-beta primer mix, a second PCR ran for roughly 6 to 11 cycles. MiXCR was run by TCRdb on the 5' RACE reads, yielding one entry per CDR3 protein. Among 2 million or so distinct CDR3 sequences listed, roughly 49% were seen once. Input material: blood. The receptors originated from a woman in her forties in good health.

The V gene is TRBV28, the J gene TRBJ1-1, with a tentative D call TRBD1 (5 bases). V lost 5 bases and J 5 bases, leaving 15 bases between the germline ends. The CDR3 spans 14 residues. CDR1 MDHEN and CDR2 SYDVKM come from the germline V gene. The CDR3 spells CASSQGGRLTEAFF. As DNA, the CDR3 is TGTGCCAGCAGTCAGGGAGGGAGATTGACTGAAGCTTTCTTT.

Written as DNA, the CDR3 is TGCAGCGTTGAAGAACGGGGGGTTACCTACAATGAGCAGTTCTTC. Translating it yields CSVEERGVTYNEQFF. This sequence joins TRBV29-1 and TRBJ2-1; 7 nucleotides align to TRBD2. The CDR3 sequence is 15 residues long. Germline CDR1 and CDR2: SQVTM and ANQGSEA. The junction had 4 bases not matched to a gene; V was cut back by 0 bases and J by 2 bases.

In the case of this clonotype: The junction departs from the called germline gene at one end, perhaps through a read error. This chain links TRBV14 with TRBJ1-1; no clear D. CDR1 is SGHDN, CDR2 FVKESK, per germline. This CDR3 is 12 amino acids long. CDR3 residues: CTSSHLYSEAFF. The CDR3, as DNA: TGTACCAGCAGCCATCTGTACTCTGAAGCTTTCTTT. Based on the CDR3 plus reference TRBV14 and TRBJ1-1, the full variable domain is EAGVTQFPSHSVIEKGQTVTLRCDPISGHDNLYWYRRVMGKEIKFLLHFVKESKQDESGMPNNRFLAERTGGTYSTLKVQPAELEDSGVYFCTSSHLYSEAFFGQGTRLTVV.

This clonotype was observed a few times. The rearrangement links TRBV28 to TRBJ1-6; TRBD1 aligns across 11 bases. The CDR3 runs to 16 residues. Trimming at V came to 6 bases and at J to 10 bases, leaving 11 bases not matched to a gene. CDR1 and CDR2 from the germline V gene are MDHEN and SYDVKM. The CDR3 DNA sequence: TGTGCCAGCAGAACCGGACAGGGGGCTTTTTTATCACCCCTCCACTTT. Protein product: CASRTGQGAFLSPLHF.